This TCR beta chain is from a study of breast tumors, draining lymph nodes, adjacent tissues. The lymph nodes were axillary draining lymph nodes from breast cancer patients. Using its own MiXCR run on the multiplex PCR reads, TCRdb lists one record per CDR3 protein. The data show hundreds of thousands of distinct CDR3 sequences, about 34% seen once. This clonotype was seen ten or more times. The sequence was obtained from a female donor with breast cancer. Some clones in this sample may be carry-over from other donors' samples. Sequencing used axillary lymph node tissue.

The CDR3 loop is CASSTGSTSGELFF. The DNA of the CDR3 is TGTGCCAGTAGTACGGGCTCCACCAGCGGGGAGCTGTTTTTT. V usage is TRBV19 and J usage is TRBJ2-2; D gene unclear. The CDR3 is made up of 14 amino acids. Germline lookup yields CDR1 LNHDA and CDR2 SQIVND (reference sequence). The V end lost 4 bases, the J end lost 7 bases, and 13 bases lay between the germline ends.